A single T cell receptor beta chain is shown here with its context. The data were produced by immunoSEQ multiplex PCR, yet TCRdb's version contains in-frame clones alone and is incomplete. The table includes approximately 94,000 clones, around 93% detected once. These data are taken from a study of T cell changes during pregnancy in multiple sclerosis. This CDR3 contains 17 residues. Germline V gene sequence: CDR1 SEHNR, CDR2 FQNEAQ (reference sequence). V lost 5 bases and J lost 2; bases outside the gene matches: 10. The sample in question was peripheral blood, obtained after pregnancy. The rearrangement links TRBV7-9 to TRBJ2-1, with 9 nucleotides matching TRBD1. The sequence derives from a female donor with multiple sclerosis, enrolled in a pregnancy study. The DNA of the CDR3 is TGTGCCAGCAGCAGACTAACCGGGACAGGGACCTACAATGAGCAGTTCTTC. Protein: CASSRLTGTGTYNEQFF.